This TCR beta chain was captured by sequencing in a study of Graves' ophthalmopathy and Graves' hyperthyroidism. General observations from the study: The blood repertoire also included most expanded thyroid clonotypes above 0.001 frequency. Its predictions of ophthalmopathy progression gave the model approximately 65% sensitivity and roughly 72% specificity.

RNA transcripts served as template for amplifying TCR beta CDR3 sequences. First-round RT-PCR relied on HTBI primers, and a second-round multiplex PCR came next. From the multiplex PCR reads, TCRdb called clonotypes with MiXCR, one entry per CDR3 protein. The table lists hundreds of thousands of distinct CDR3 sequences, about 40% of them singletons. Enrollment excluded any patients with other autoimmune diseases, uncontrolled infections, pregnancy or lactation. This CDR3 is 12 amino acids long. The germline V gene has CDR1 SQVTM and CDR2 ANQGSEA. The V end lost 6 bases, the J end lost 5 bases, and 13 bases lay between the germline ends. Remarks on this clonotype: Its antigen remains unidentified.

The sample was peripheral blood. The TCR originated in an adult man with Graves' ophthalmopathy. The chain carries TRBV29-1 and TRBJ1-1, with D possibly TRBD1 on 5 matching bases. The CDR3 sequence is CSVVAGVTEAFF. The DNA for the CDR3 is TGCAGCGTCGTAGCGGGGGTGACTGAAGCTTTCTTT.